This T cell receptor beta chain stems from a study of cytomegalovirus exposure and HLA in healthy donors (dated by TCRdb to the late 2010s). Background for the entire study: In an earlier analysis of 587 of the donors, 276 Gb of sequence data and 117 million unique TCR beta sequences from about 179 million T cells were reported. Using immunosequencing, the study profiled T cell repertoires from 666 subjects and related those repertoires to cytomegalovirus serostatus. Alongside the repertoire data, information on donor age, sex, ethnicity and CMV serostatus was compiled. In addition to the first cohort of roughly 700 subjects, a separate validation cohort of around 110 different subjects was used. Class I and class II HLA loci were covered by the typing at four-digit resolution. Several DR-DQ haplotypes were treated as single units for association and clustering because of strong linkage in the cohort. To predict cytomegalovirus infection status, the study combined high-throughput TCR immunosequencing, statistical association of individual TCRs with disease status, and machine learning. In a later analysis, previously published TCR beta repertoires from about 670 donors were re-analyzed and high-resolution HLA genotyping was added so that TCR occurrence patterns could be studied. Of the 300 to 400 genotyped donors, about 80% fell in the genetic ancestry cluster associated with self-reported Caucasian donors. An early release that covered fewer than 750 HLA-typed donors contained 250 to 350 gigabases of sequencing data and 65 million to 100 million unique TCR sequences. Among about 400 genotyped donors of the cohort, an average of approximately 200,000 unique TCR beta nucleotide sequences was sequenced per donor, of which about 19% were non-productive. The later analysis used no new phenotypic data to find candidate immune exposures, relying instead on TCR beta sequences and their occurrence across donors. To decide whether each TCR beta V gene segment behaved as functional or pseudogenic, an earlier analysis of over 500 of the donors relied on high-throughput TCR beta sequencing. The study aimed to test whether cataloging public T cell receptors could reveal signatures of past pathogen exposure. Every repertoire in the discovery cohort had been generated on one and the same sequencing platform. The number of typed donors differed by locus: about 629-630 for A, B, C, DRB1 and DQB1; 500 to 550 for DQA1; 606 for DPA1; and some 430 for DPB1. In a later genetic analysis, genome-wide SNP genotypes for about 60% of the 666 donors were used, and that subset was treated as a discovery cohort.

The study at large found these results: In an earlier analysis of fewer than 750 of the donors, most TCR beta V segments were observed in productive rearrangements about 87% or about 30% of the time, broadly matching IMGT annotations. A later analysis reported that several top co-occurrence clusters appeared linked to parvovirus B19, influenza, CMV and Epstein-Barr virus. Across donors, most TCR sequences were observed very rarely, whereas some public TCRs were present in many individuals. At a false discovery rate of 0.05, a later analysis linked approximately 18,000 TCR beta sequences to specific HLA alleles. Cytomegalovirus status was reported to be diagnosed by the classifier with high specificity and sensitivity in both the original and validation cohorts. Linkage disequilibrium might explain the correlated functional status among segregating V segments, but an unknown experimental factor could not be ruled out. When HLA alleles, especially DR and DQ, strongly co-occurred, TCR associations were difficult to assign to individual alleles. Because counts were too low, about 15 rarely observed V segments, including chromosome 9 orphons, were left out of the earlier analysis of 500 to 750 of the donors. Immune exposure information for the cohort was limited to CMV serostatus. Compared with the approximately 710-donor mean, donors in an Asian-associated ancestry cluster had fewer N-insertions in productive TCRs, according to a later genetic analysis. According to a later analysis, most CMV-associated TCR beta chains appeared to be HLA-restricted, and the HLA associations seemed to be driven largely by CMV exposure. Roughly uniform sequencing depth across donors was assumed in presence/absence analyses, although this assumption may not hold. According to the authors, the approach could potentially be generalized to other disease states and immunological phenotypes. A further reported finding was that TCR beta sequences accurately predicted the HLA-A and HLA-B alleles for most subjects in the first cohort. HLA typing was unavailable for some donors at each locus, so association tests used only the typed subset. A group of highly shared sequence variants was considered likely to be a technical artifact of the sequencing pipeline. The study gave a list of under 200 TCR beta chains associated with cytomegalovirus. An association between a missense DCLRE1C variant and V-gene and J-gene trimming of TCR beta chains was found in a later genetic analysis and replicated in an independent cohort. In a later analysis, HLA-associated TCR beta chains were found to be more clonally expanded and to have lower generation probabilities than equally common non-associated chains. According to a later analysis, TCR association rates differed among HLA loci, with DRB1 alleles showing the most associated TCRs and HLA-C alleles showing the fewest. Only TCR beta chains were sequenced in this cohort, and the absence of alpha or paired-chain data limited detectable features. A few of the identified cytomegalovirus-associated TCR beta chains were confirmed in vitro to be specific for cytomegalovirus antigens.

The cohort was made up of roughly 670 healthy bone marrow donors. All cohort members were sampled while nominally healthy, although unrecorded immune exposures were likely present. The donor tested CMV seropositive, placing the donor among the roughly 300 seropositive members of the cohort. Every donor gave a peripheral blood sample, and the peripheral blood mononuclear cells from that sample were used for TCR beta sequencing. Genomic DNA extraction from the blood cell samples was performed with the Qiagen DNeasy Blood Extraction Kit. This clone was recorded a few times. Its antigen is unknown. Per-nucleotide qualities are absent, and no much larger clonotype sits a single base away. Libraries were prepared through the immunoSEQ multiplex PCR assay. A mixture of 60 forward primers for TCR Vbeta segments and 13 reverse primers for TCR Jbeta segments was used in the multiplex PCR. Amplification of the CDR3 region of rearranged TCR beta genes was performed with a multiplex PCR assay on genomic DNA. The Illumina HiSeq System was used to sequence the amplified TCR beta libraries as 87-base-pair reads. Per the source publication's procedure: In a later analysis, roughly 80 million unique TCR beta chains were counted across the 690 or so repertoires, and roughly 10 million of these chains were shared by at least two donors. Raw reads were error-corrected and collapsed into unique sequences by a nearest-neighbor algorithm in which closely related sequences were merged to remove PCR and sequencing errors. CDR3 sequences were aligned to IMGT reference sequences to assign V, D and J gene segments. For a sequence to be retained, a match of at least six nucleotides to both a V gene segment and a J gene segment was required. A rearrangement counted as productive if the CDR3 had no stop codons and remained in frame with V and J, and every other rearrangement counted as non-productive. Following IMGT convention, CDR3 was defined as the stretch from the second conserved V-encoded cysteine up to the conserved J-encoded phenylalanine. In an earlier analysis of more than 550 of the donors, sequences lacking an unambiguous match to a single V gene segment were excluded. In an earlier analysis of several hundred of the donors, V segments were called functional above 56.7% productive rearrangements and were called segregating when the between-donor standard deviation exceeded 5%. A statistical classification framework was developed to diagnose cytomegalovirus status using the catalog of TCR beta chain sequences. A later analysis assigned V and J genes by comparing TCR nucleotide sequences with IMGT/GENE-DB human TR gene sequences. Using the TCRdist pipeline, a later analysis assigned CDR3 sequences along with most-parsimonious VDJ recombination scenarios. In a later analysis, each TCR beta chain was defined by its CDR3 amino acid sequence together with its V-gene family, and reads without a unique V-gene family were excluded. In a later analysis, fewer than 600 highly shared, low-generation-probability nucleotide sequences were removed to address suspected cross-contamination and a sequencing artifact. For each public chain, a later analysis derived a clonal expansion index from normalized ranks of inferred template counts within each repertoire. In a later analysis, generation probabilities were computed using a VDJ recombination model fitted to out-of-frame rearrangements, and the results were checked against IGoR. In a later analysis, hypergeometric tests were used to score TCR-TCR, TCR-HLA and TCR-CMV co-occurrence, with a repertoire-size bias correction applied to TCR pairs. In a later analysis, false discovery rates were estimated by permuting HLA or CMV assignments 20 times. A later analysis grouped co-occurring TCRs with DBSCAN, adding TCRdist sequence similarity when clustering within HLA-allele-positive subsets. Co-occurrence clustering excluded repertoires with fewer than 30,000 or more than 120,000 public chains, plus five with anomalous nucleotide sharing. The immuneACCESS repertoire file appears here via TCRdb, limited to in-frame rearrangements. These files lack a portion of the clones; in checked studies, under half of the deficit traces to unresolved V genes, and the cause of the others is not known. D and trimming were read from the DNA, whereas the V and J calls and clone size are those reported in that table. The table for this sample lists some 120,000 clones; about 70% of them were counted only once. The ten largest clonotypes hold 9.5% to 15% of the sample.

The source is a woman aged 40 to 49 in good health and CMV-seropositive. The sample comprised PBMCs.

The CDR3 corresponds to CASSLRRVTDTQYF. The DNA sequence is as follows: TGTGCCAGCAGCTTACGCAGGGTCACAGATACGCAGTATTTT. The chain is made from TRBV7-6 and TRBJ2-3; tentative D gene TRBD1, with 5 bases matching. Inclusive of the bounding cysteine and phenylalanine, the CDR3 is 14 residues long. This entry keeps only the CDR3 DNA: 42 bases, framed from base 1. CDR1 and CDR2, per the germline V gene, are SGHVS and FNYEAQ. V and J are truncated by 2 bases and 2 bases respectively, leaving an intervening sequence of 8 bases.